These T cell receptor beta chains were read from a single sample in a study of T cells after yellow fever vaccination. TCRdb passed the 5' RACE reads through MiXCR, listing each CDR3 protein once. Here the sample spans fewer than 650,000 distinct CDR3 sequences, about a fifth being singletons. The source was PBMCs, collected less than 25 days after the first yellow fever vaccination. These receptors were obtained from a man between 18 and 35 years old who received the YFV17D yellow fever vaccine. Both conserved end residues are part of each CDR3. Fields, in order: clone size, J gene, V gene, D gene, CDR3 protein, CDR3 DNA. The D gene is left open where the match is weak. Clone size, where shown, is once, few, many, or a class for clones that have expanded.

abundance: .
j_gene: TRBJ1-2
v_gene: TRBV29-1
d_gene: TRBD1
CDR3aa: CSVVNRGAGDNYGYTF
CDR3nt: TGCAGCGTTGTTAACAGGGGAGCAGGGGACAACTATGGCTACACCTTC

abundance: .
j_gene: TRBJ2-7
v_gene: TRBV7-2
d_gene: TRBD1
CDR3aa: CASSLTGKGYEQYF
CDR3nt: TGTGCCAGCAGCTTGACAGGGAAGGGCTACGAGCAGTACTTC

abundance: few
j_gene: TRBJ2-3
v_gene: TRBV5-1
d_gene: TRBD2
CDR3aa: CASIQRGAPDTQYF
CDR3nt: TGCGCCAGCATTCAGCGGGGAGCACCAGATACGCAGTATTTT

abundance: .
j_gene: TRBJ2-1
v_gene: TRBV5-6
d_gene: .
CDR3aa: CASSLTGLRSHNEQFF
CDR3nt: TGTGCCAGCAGCTTGACCGGGCTAAGGAGCCACAATGAGCAGTTCTTC

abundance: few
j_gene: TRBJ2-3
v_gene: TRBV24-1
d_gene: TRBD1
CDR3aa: CATSDAAGTASDTDTQYF
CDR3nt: TGTGCCACCAGTGACGCGGCCGGGACAGCATCTGACACAGATACGCAGTATTTT

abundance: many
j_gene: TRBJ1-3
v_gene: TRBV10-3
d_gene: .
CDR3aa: CASIPASGNTIYF
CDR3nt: TGTGCCAGTATTCCAGCGTCCGGAAACACCATATATTTT

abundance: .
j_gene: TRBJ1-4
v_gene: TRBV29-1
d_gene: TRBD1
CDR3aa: CSVEEGTGLFF
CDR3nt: TGCAGCGTTGAAGAGGGGACAGGACTGTTTTTT

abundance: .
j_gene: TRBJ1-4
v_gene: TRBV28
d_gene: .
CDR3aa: CASSLPRRGRPIEKLFF
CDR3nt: TGTGCCAGCAGTTTACCGCGGAGGGGACGCCCTATTGAAAAACTGTTTTTT

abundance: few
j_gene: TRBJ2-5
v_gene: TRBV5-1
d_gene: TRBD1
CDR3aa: CASSPGQVGETQYF
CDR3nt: TGCGCCAGCAGCCCTGGACAGGTTGGGGAGACCCAGTACTTC

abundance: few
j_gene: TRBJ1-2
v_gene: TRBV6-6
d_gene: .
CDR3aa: CASRVTVNYGYTF
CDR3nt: TGTGCCAGCAGGGTGACAGTCAACTATGGCTACACCTTC

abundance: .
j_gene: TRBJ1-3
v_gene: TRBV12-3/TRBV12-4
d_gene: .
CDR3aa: CATQAVGGNTIYF
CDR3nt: TGTGCCACCCAAGCGGTGGGGGGAAACACCATATATTTT

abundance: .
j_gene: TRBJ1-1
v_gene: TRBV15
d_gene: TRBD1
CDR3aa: CATSTWDSRNTEAFF
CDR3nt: TGTGCCACCAGCACGTGGGACAGCCGAAACACTGAAGCTTTCTTT

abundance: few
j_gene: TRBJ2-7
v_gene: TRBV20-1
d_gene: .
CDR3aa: CSAGYRSGGREQYF
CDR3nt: TGCAGTGCCGGCTATCGGTCAGGGGGGCGCGAGCAGTACTTC

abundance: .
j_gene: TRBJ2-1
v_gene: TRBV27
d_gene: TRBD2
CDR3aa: CASTRRGARDEQFF
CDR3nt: TGTGCCAGCACCAGGCGGGGGGCTAGGGATGAGCAGTTCTTC

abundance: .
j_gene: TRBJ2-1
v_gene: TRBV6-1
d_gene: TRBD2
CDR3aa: CASESGGTYNEQFF
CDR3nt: TGTGCCAGCGAAAGCGGGGGAACCTACAATGAGCAGTTCTTC

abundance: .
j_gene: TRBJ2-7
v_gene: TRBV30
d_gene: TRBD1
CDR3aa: CAWSPQGAREQYF
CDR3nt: TGTGCCTGGAGTCCTCAGGGGGCGAGGGAGCAGTACTTC

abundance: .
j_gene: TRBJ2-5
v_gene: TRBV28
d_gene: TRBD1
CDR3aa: CASSLDRTGRETQYF
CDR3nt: TGTGCCAGCAGTTTGGATCGGACAGGGAGAGAGACCCAGTACTTC

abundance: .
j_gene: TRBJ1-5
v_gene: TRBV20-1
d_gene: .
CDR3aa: CSAEERNNQPQHF
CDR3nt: TGCAGTGCTGAAGAAAGGAACAATCAGCCCCAGCATTTT

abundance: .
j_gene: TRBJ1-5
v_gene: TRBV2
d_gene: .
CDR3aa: CASSVGMGGSNQPQHF
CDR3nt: TGTGCCAGCAGTGTGGGTATGGGGGGGAGCAATCAGCCCCAGCATTTT

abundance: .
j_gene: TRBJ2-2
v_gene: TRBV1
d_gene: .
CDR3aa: CTSSQFSQPNTGELFF
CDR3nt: TGCACCAGCAGCCAATTTTCCCAGCCGAACACCGGGGAGCTGTTTTTT

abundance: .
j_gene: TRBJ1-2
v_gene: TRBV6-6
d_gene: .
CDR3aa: CASTDWTNFGYTF
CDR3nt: TGTGCCAGCACTGATTGGACAAACTTTGGCTACACCTTC

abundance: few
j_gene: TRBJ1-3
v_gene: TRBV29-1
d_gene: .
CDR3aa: CSVELNNRDTIYF
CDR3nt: TGCAGCGTTGAACTGAATAACCGGGACACCATATATTTT

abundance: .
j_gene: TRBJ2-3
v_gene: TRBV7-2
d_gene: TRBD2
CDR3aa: CASSPAGATDTQYF
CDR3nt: TGTGCCAGCAGCCCAGCGGGGGCTACAGATACGCAGTATTTT

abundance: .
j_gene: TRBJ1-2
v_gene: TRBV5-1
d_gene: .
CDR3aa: CASSNGEQNVNYGYTF
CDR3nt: TGCGCCAGCAGCAATGGCGAACAGAACGTTAACTATGGCTACACCTTC

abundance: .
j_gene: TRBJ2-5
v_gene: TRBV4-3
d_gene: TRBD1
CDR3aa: CASSRGTGGGETQYF
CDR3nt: TGCGCCAGCAGCCGAGGGACAGGGGGAGGAGAGACCCAGTACTTC

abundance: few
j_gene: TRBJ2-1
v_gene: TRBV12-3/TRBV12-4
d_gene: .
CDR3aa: CASSSDRYNEQFF
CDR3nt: TGTGCCAGCAGTTCGGACAGATACAATGAGCAGTTCTTC

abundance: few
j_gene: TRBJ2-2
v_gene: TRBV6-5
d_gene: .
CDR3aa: CASSYDGELFF
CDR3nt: TGTGCCAGCAGTTATGACGGGGAGCTGTTTTTT

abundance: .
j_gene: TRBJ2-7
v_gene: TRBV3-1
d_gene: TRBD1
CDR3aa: CASSQDRLSYEQYF
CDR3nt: TGTGCCAGCAGCCAGGACAGGCTCTCCTACGAGCAGTACTTC

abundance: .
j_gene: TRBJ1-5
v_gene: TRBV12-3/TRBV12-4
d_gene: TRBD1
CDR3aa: CASTSRGYSNQPQHF
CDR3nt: TGTGCCAGCACCAGCAGGGGGTATAGCAATCAGCCCCAGCATTTT

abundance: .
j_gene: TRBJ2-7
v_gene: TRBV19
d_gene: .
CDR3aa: CASSSTGKEGYEQYF
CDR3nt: TGTGCCAGTAGTAGTACAGGGAAAGAAGGCTACGAGCAGTACTTC

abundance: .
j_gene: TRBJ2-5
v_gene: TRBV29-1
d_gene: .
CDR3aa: CSVEGGAAGETQYF
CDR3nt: TGCAGCGTTGAGGGAGGAGCAGCGGGAGAGACCCAGTACTTC

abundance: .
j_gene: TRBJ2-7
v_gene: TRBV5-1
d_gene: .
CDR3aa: CASSLGPGDYDQYF
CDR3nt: TGCGCCAGCAGCTTGGGTCCAGGTGATTACGATCAGTACTTC

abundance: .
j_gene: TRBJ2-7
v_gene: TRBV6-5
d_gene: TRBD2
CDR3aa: CASSYSSGGWYEQYF
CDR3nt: TGTGCCAGCAGTTACTCTAGCGGGGGGTGGTACGAGCAGTACTTC

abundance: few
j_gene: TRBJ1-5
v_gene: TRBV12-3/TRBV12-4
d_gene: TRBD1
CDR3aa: CASREGAGNQPQHF
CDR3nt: TGTGCCAGCAGAGAGGGGGCTGGCAATCAGCCCCAGCATTTT